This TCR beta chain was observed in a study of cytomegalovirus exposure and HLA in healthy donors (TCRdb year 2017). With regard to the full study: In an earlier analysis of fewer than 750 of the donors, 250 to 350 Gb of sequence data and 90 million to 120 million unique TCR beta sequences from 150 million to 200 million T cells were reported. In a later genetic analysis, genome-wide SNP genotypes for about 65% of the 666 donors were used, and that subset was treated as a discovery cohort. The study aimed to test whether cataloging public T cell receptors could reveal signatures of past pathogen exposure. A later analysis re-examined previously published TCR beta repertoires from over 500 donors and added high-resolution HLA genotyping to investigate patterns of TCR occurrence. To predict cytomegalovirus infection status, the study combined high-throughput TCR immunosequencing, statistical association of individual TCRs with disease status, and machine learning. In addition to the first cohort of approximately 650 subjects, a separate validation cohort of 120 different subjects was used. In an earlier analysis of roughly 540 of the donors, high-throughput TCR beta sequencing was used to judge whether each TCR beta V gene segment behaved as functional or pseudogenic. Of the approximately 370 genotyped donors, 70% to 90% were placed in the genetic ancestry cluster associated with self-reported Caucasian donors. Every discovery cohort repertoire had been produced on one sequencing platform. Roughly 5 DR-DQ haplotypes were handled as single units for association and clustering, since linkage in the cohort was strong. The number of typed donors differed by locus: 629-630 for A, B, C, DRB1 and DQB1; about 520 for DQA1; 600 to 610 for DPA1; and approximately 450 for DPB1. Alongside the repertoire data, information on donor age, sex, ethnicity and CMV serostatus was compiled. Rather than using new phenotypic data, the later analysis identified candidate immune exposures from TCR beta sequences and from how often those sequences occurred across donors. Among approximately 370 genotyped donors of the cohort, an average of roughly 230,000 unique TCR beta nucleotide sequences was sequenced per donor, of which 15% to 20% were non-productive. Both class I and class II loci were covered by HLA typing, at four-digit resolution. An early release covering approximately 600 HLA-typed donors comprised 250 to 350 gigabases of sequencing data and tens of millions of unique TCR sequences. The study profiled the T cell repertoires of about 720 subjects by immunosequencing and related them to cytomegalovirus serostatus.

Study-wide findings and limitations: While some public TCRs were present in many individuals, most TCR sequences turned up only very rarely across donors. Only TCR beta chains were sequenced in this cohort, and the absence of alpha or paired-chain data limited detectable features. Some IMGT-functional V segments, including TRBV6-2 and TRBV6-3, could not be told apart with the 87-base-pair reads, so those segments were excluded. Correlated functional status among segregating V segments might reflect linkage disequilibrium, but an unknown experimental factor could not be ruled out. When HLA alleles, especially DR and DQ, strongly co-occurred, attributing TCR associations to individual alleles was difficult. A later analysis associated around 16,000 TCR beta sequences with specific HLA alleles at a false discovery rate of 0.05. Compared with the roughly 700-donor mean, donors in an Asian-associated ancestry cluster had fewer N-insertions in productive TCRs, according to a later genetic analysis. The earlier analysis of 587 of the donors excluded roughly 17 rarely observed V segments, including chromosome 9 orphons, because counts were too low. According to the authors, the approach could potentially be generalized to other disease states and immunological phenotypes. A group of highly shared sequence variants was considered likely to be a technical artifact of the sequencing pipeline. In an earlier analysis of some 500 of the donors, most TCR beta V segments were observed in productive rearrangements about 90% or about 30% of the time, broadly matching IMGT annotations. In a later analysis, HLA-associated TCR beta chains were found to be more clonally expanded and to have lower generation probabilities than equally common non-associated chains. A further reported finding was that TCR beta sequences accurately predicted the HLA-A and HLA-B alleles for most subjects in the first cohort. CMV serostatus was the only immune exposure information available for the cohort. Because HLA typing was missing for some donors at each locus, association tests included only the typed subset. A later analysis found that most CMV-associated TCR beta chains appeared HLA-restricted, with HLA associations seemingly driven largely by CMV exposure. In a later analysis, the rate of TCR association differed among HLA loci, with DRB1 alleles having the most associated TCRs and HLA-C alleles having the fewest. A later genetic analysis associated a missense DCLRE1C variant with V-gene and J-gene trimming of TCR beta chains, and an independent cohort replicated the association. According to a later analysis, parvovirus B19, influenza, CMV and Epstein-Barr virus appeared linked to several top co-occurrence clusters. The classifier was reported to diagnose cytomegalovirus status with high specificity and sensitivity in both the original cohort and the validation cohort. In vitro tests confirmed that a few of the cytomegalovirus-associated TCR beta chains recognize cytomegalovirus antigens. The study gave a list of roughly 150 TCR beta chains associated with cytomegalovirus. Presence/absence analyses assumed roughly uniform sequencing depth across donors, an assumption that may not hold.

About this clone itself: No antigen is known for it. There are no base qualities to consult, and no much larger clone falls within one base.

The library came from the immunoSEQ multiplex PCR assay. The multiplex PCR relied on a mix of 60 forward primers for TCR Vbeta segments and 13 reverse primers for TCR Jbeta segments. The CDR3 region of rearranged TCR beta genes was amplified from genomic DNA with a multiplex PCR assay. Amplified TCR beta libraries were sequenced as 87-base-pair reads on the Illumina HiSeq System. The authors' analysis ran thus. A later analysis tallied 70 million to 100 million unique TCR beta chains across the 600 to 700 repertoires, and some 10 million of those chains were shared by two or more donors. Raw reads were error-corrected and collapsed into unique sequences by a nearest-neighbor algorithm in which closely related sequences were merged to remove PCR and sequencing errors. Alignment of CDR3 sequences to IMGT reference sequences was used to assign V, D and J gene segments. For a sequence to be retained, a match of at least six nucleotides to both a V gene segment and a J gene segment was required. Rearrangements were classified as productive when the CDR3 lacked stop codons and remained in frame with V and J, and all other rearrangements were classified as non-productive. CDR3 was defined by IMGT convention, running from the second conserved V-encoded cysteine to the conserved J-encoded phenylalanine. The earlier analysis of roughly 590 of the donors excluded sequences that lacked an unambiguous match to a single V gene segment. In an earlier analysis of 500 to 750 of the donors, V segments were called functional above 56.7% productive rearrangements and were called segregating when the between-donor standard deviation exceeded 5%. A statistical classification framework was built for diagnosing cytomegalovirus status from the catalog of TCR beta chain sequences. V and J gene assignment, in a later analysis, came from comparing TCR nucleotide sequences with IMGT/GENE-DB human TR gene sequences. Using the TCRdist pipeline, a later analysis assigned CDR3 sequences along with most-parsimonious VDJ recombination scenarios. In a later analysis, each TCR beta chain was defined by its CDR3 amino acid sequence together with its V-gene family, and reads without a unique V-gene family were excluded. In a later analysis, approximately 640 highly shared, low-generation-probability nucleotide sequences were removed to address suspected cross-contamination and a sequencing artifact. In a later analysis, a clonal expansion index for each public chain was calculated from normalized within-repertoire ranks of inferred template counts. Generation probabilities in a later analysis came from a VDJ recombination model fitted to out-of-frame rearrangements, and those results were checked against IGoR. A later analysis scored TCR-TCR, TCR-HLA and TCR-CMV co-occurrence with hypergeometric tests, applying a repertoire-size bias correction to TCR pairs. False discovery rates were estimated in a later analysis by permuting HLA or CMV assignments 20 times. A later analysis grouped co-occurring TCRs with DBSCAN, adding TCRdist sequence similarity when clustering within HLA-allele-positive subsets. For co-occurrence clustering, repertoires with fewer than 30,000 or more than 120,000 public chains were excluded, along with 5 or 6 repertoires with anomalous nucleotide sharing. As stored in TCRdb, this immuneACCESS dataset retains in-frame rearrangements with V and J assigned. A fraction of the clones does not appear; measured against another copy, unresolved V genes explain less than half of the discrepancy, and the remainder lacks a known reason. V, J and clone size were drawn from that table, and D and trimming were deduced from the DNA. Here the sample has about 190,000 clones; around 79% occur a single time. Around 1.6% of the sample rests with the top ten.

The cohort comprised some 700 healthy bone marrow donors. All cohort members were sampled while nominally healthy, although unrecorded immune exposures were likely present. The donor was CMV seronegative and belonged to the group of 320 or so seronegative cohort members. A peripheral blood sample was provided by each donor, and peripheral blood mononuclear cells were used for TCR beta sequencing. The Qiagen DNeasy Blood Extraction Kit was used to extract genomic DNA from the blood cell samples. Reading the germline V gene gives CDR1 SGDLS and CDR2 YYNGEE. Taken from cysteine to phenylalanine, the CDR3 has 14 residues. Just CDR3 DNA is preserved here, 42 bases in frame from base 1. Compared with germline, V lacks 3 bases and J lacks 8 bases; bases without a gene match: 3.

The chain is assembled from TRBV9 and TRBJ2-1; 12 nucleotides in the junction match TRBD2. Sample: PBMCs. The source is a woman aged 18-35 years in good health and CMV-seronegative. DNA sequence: TGTGCCAGCAGCGCCAGACTAGCGGGAGATGAGCAGTTCTTC. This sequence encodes CASSARLAGDEQFF.